The 25 T cell receptor beta chains below come from one sample, sequenced in a study of T cell responses to AZD1222 COVID-19 vaccine. This table comes from immunoSEQ multiplex PCR, and its TCRdb copy is limited to in-frame clones, with some not included. The sample includes some 120,000 clones, 93% of them seen just once. Source: peripheral blood, taken on day 0 of AZD1222 vaccination. These receptors were collected from an adult in good health.

The V gene is TRBV28, the J gene TRBJ1-5, with 7 nucleotides matching TRBD1. The trim removed 5 bases at V and 6 bases at J, leaving 7 bases unmatched. CDR1 MDHEN and CDR2 SYDVKM come from the germline V gene. This CDR3 is 14 amino acids long. The CDR3, as DNA: TGTGCCAGCAGTCTGACAGGGATCTCTCAGCCCCAGCATTTT. As protein: CASSLTGISQPQHF. Looking up the rest from reference TRBV28 and TRBJ1-5 gives the full variable domain: DVKVTQSSRYLVKRTGEKVFLECVQDMDHENMFWYRQDPGLGLRLIYFSYDVKMKEKGDIPEGYSVSREKKERFSLILESASTNQTSMYLCASSLTGISQPQHFGDGTRLSIL.

This chain links TRBV28 with TRBJ1-3; D gene uncertain. The CDR3 has 17 amino acids. The V gene lost 5 bases and the J gene lost 0 bases, with 17 bases spanning the gap. CDR1 MDHEN and CDR2 SYDVKM come from the germline V gene. This CDR3 reads CASSPPPGKLSGNTIYF. DNA of the CDR3: TGTGCCAGCAGTCCTCCCCCCGGCAAACTCTCTGGAAACACCATATATTTT.

This clone was detected once. This chain joins TRBV15 and TRBJ2-3; 10 bases map to TRBD1. Losses at the gene ends were 3 bases for V and 6 bases for J; bases not matched to a gene: 12. The V gene's germline CDR1 is LNHNV and CDR2 YYDKDF (reference sequence). The CDR3 covers 17 residues. The CDR3 here is CATSREVAGTGADTQYF. DNA for the CDR3: TGTGCCACCAGCAGGGAGGTGGCCGGGACAGGGGCGGATACGCAGTATTTT.

The chain has TRBV6-4 and TRBJ1-2; unclear D gene. V was trimmed by 1 base and J by 5 bases, leaving 8 bases between them. Germline values: CDR1 MRHNA, CDR2 SNTAGT. This CDR3 spans 13 amino acids. The CDR3 loop is CASSDFYGYGYTF. CDR3 DNA sequence: TGTGCCAGCAGTGACTTTTACGGATATGGCTACACCTTC.

The V gene is TRBV19, the J gene TRBJ2-7; D not certain. The CDR3 covers 15 residues. Trimming cost V 2 bases and J 2 bases, with 13 bases left between them. Germline assignment: CDR1 LNHDA and CDR2 SQIVND (reference sequence). The CDR3 DNA reads as TGTGCCAGTAGTATACTCCCCCAGCCTCCCTACGAGCAGTACTTC. Translation gives CASSILPQPPYEQYF.

The chain joins TRBV6-5 to TRBJ2-7; D is uncertain. Germline V lookup: CDR1 MNHEY, CDR2 SVGAGI. The germline V and J ends were trimmed by 7 bases and 4 bases, with 14 bases remaining between them. The CDR3 is 13 amino acids. CDR3 coding DNA: TGTGCCAGCACCTCAAGGAGTGCTTACGAGCAGTACTTC. It codes for CASTSRSAYEQYF.

The rearrangement uses TRBV19 and TRBJ1-5; D not resolved. The CDR3 consists of 13 residues. Trimming pared 0 bases from V and 7 bases from J, leaving 7 bases between. Germline V gives CDR1 LNHDA, CDR2 SQIVND (reference sequence). The CDR3 loop is CASSIDLRQPQHF. DNA for the CDR3: TGTGCCAGTAGTATAGACCTCCGACAGCCCCAGCATTTT.

The chain joins TRBV28 to TRBJ2-2, with TRBD2 identical over 9 bases. CDR1 and CDR2 (germline): MDHEN, SYDVKM. With 5 bases clipped from V and 5 bases from J, the junction kept 3 bases outside the gene matches. The CDR3 totals 14 residues. CDR3 sequence: CASSNGLATGELFF. In DNA form, the CDR3 reads TGTGCCAGCAGTAACGGACTAGCGACCGGGGAGCTGTTTTTT.

V and J are TRBV12-3 or TRBV12-4 and TRBJ2-1; D is uncertain. This CDR3 comprises 10 residues. V was clipped by 2 bases and J by 10 bases, with 3 bases between them. CDR3 DNA: TGTGCCAGCAGTTTATCCGAGCAGTTCTTC. It is translated as CASSLSEQFF.

This chain joins TRBV27 and TRBJ2-1; a weak D match, TRBD2 (6 bases). Deletions cut 2 bases from V and 7 bases from J, with 6 bases between. The CDR3 length is 12 residues. Germline V gene lookup returns CDR1 MNHEY and CDR2 SMNVEV (reference sequence). This chain's CDR3 is CASSLRGNEQFF. The CDR3 DNA is TGTGCCAGCAGTTTACGGGGGAATGAGCAGTTCTTC.

A few counts support this clone. The chain employs TRBV18 and TRBJ1-5; D not resolved. The V end was cut by 2 bases, the J end by 1 base, with 6 bases between. This CDR3 region has 14 residues. Germline V lookup: CDR1 KGHSH, CDR2 LQKENI. The CDR3 spells CASSPSQSNQPQHF. The CDR3 DNA reads as TGTGCCAGCTCACCATCCCAGAGCAATCAGCCCCAGCATTTT.

The chain combines TRBV5-6 with TRBJ2-7; D gene ambiguous. Per germline, CDR1 SGHDT and CDR2 YYEEEE. CDR3 size: 11 residues. V gave up 1 base and J gave up 5 bases, with 4 bases separating them. CDR3 in amino acids: CASSLLNEQYF. The CDR3 nucleotides read TGTGCCAGCAGCTTGTTAAACGAGCAGTACTTC.

This chain links TRBV12-5 with TRBJ1-4; 8 bases map to TRBD1. In germline, CDR1 is LGHNT, CDR2 FRNRAP. CDR3 length: 19 amino acids. V trimming: 0 bases; J trimming: 8 bases; junction bases outside the gene matches: 17. The DNA for the CDR3 is TGTGCTAGTGGTTTGGTTCTCGGGGCAGGGGGCAAGCTACGGGAAAAACTGTTTTTT. The encoded protein is CASGLVLGAGGKLREKLFF.

The rearrangement uses TRBV27 and TRBJ2-1; possible D gene TRBD2, 5 bases. V shed 0 bases and J shed 6 bases, with 18 bases lying between them. This CDR3 has 17 residues. Germline V gives CDR1 MNHEY, CDR2 SMNVEV (reference sequence). The CDR3 is CASSLSPGETNPNEQFF. In DNA form, the CDR3 reads TGTGCCAGCAGTTTATCCCCCGGGGAGACTAACCCCAATGAGCAGTTCTTC.

V is TRBV28 and J is TRBJ2-1, with TRBD2 matching 9 bases. The CDR3 spans 15 residues. The V gene's germline CDR1 is MDHEN and CDR2 SYDVKM. The junction had 9 bases not matched to a gene; V was cut back by 6 bases and J by 6 bases. The CDR3 spells CASSSPGLALNEQFF. The CDR3 nucleotides are TGTGCCAGCAGCTCACCGGGACTAGCCCTCAATGAGCAGTTCTTC.

The chain couples TRBV27 to TRBJ2-7; tentative D call: TRBD2 (5 bases). CDR3 length: 13 amino acids. Trimming removed 5 bases at V and 4 bases at J, with 12 bases between. The V gene's germline CDR1 is MNHEY and CDR2 SMNVEV (reference sequence). The CDR3 bases are TGTGCCAGCAGTCTACCAGGCGGGTACGAGCAGTACTTC. Protein product: CASSLPGGYEQYF.

Written as DNA, the CDR3 is TGCGCCAGCAGCCATCAGACAGCTTACAATGAGCAGTTCTTC. Its protein product is CASSHQTAYNEQFF. The chain recombines TRBV4-1 with TRBJ2-1; possible D gene TRBD1, 5 bases. Germline V gene data show CDR1 as MGHRA and CDR2 as YSYEKL. This CDR3 comprises 14 residues. Trimming pared 3 bases from V and 4 bases from J, leaving 10 bases between.

The chain recombines TRBV29-1 with TRBJ1-2; D may be TRBD1 (6 bases). CDR1 and CDR2 (germline): SQVTM, ANQGSEA. The CDR3 consists of 14 residues. V shed 4 bases and J shed 6 bases, with 18 bases lying between them. CDR3 residues: CSVVTGTLTNGYTF. Here the CDR3 DNA reads TGCAGCGTTGTCACAGGGACGTTAACTAATGGCTACACCTTC.

This chain joins TRBV6-5 and TRBJ2-3; a weak D match, TRBD1 (6 bases). V lost 2 bases to trimming and J lost 7 bases, with 7 bases between them. The germline gives CDR1 MNHEY, CDR2 SVGAGI. This CDR3 comprises 12 residues. The CDR3 loop is CASSYQGNTQYF. Here the CDR3 DNA reads TGTGCCAGCAGTTACCAGGGGAATACGCAGTATTTT.

J is TRBJ2-7 and V is TRBV28; no clear D gene. CDR3 size: 12 residues. Germline assignment: CDR1 MDHEN and CDR2 SYDVKM. Trimming took 7 bases from V and 4 from J, leaving 11 bases between them. The CDR3 DNA reads TGTGCCAGCAAAGATTGGGGTTACGAGCAGTACTTC. Protein sequence: CASKDWGYEQYF.

The V gene is TRBV27, the J gene TRBJ1-6, with D uncertain. The germline V and J ends were trimmed by 6 bases and 5 bases, with 11 bases remaining between them. CDR3 length equals 14 residues. Germline V gene sequence: CDR1 MNHEY, CDR2 SMNVEV (reference sequence). CDR3 sequence reads: CASRPGLNNSPLHF. The CDR3 DNA is TGTGCCAGCAGACCTGGACTAAATAATTCACCCCTCCACTTT.

The V call is TRBV2, the J call TRBJ1-5; the D is unclear. Trimming took off 1 base at V and 3 bases at J, with 7 bases between the two ends. The CDR3 length is 14 residues. Germline assignment: CDR1 SNHLY and CDR2 FYNNEI. CDR3 amino acids: CASSEVGSNQPQHF. The CDR3, as DNA: TGTGCCAGCAGTGAAGTCGGATCCAATCAGCCCCAGCATTTT.

The chain recombines TRBV7-9 with TRBJ1-4; possibly TRBD1 for D (6 bases). V shed 5 bases and J shed 4 bases, with 14 bases lying between them. Germline V gene lookup returns CDR1 SEHNR and CDR2 FQNEAQ (reference sequence). There are 15 residues in the CDR3. Here the CDR3 reads CASSRIGQLNEKLFF. The CDR3 DNA is TGTGCCAGCAGCCGAATCGGACAGCTTAATGAAAAACTGTTTTTT.

This chain joins TRBV18 and TRBJ1-3; D may be TRBD1 (6 bases). Germline CDR1 KGHSH, CDR2 LQKENI. The CDR3 totals 17 residues. V dropped 3 bases and J dropped 0 bases, with 15 bases sitting between them. The CDR3, as DNA: TGTGCCAGCTCACCGAAAGACAGGCCGAGCTCTGGAAACACCATATATTTT. Translating gives CASSPKDRPSSGNTIYF.

V gene TRBV27 combines with J gene TRBJ1-1, with 10 bases matching TRBD1. With V trimmed by 5 bases and J by 0 bases, 9 bases remained unmatched. CDR3 length: 17 residues. Looked up from germline, CDR1 is MNHEY and CDR2 is SMNVEV (reference sequence). CDR3 DNA: TGTGCCAGCAGTATACTTCGGACAGGGGGAGTGAACACTGAAGCTTTCTTT. This codes for CASSILRTGGVNTEAFF.